By proportion, the clone carrying this T cell receptor (beta chain) is medium-sized. These data belong to a study of spatial heterogeneity in lung cancer. Study at large: Alpha-chain sequences were consistently detected less often than beta-chain sequences.

MiXCR, applied by TCRdb to the 5' RACE reads, yields one record per CDR3 protein. The sample includes a few thousand distinct CDR3 sequences, about 28% of them seen just once. The CDR3 totals 13 residues. Looked up from germline, CDR1 is DFQATT and CDR2 is SNEGSKA (reference sequence). The J segment lost 7 bases and the V segment lost 6 bases, leaving 10 bases of the junction unmatched. Time point: blood at routine non-recurrence follow-up after resection. Sequencing was performed on whole RNA extracted from tumor and nontumor lung tissue, or from frozen PBMC, and the material was left unsorted. The chain recombines TRBV20-1 with TRBJ2-7, with 9 bases lining up with TRBD1. The sample in question was PBMCs, obtained at follow-up. The clonotype comes from a male donor with early-stage non-small cell lung cancer. The CDR3 sequence is CSAEGQGGWEQYF. DNA for the CDR3: TGCAGTGCCGAGGGACAGGGAGGATGGGAGCAGTACTTC.